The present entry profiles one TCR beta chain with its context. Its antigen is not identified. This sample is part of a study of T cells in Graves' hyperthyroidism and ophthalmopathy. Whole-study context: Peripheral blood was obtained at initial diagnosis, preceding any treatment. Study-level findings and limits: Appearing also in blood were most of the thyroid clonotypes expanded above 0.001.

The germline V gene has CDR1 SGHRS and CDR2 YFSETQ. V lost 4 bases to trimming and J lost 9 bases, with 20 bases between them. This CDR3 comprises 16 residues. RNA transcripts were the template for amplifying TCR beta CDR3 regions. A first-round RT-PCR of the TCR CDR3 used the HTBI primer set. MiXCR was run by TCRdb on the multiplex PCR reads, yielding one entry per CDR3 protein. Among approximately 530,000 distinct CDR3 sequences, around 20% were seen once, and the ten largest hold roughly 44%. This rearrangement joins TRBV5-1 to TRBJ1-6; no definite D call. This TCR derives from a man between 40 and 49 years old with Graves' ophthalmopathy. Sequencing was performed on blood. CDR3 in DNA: TGCGCCAGCAGCCCAACTGACTGGGAAGCGGGTTCACCCCTCCACTTT. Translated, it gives CASSPTDWEAGSPLHF.